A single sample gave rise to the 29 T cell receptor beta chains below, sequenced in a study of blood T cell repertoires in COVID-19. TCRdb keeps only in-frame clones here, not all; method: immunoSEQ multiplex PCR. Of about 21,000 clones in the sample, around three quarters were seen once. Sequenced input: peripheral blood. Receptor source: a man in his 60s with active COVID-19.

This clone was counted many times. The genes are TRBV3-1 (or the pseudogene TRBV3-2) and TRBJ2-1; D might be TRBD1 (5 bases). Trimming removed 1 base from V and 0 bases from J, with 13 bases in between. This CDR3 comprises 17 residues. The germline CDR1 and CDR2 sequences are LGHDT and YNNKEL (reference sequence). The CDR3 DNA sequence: TGTGCCAGCAGCCAAGGCGTCCCGACAGTCTCCTACAATGAGCAGTTCTTC. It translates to CASSQGVPTVSYNEQFF.

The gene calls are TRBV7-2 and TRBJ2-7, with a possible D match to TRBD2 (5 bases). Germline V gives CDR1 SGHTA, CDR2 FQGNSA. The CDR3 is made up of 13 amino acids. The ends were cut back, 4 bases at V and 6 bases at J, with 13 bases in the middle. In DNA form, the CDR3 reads TGTGCCAGCAGCTCACAGCGGCAGCTCGAGCAGTACTTC. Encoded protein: CASSSQRQLEQYF.

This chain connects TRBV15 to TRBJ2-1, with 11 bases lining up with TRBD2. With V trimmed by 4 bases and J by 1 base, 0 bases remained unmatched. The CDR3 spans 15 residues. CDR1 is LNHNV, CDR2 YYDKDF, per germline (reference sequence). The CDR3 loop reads CATSIAGGSYNEQFF. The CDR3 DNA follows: TGTGCCACCAGCATAGCGGGAGGGTCCTACAATGAGCAGTTCTTC.

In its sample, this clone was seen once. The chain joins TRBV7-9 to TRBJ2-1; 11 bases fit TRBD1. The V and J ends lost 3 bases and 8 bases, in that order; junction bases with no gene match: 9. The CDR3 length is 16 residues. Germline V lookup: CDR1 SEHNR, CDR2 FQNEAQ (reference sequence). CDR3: CASSFRTGGVFDEQFF. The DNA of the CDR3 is TGTGCCAGCAGCTTTCGGACAGGGGGCGTTTTCGATGAGCAGTTCTTC.

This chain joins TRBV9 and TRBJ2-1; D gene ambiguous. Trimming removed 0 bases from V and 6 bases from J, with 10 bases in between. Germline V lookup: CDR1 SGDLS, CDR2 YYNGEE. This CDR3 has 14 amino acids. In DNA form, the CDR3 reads TGTGCCAGCAGCGTAGGAAGTAGCCTCAATGAGCAGTTCTTC. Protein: CASSVGSSLNEQFF.

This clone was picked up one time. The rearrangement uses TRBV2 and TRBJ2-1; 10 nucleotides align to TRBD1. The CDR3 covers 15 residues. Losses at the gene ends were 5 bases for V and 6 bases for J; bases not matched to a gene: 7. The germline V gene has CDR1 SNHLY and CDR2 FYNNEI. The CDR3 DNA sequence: TGTGCCAGCAGTTCCGGGACAGGGGCAATCAATGAGCAGTTCTTC. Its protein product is CASSSGTGAINEQFF.

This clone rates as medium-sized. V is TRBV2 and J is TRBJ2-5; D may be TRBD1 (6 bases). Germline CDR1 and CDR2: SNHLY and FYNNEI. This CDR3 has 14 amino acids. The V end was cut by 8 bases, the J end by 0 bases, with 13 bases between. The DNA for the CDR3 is TGTGCCAGCCACTCACAGGGAAACCAAGAGACCCAGTACTTC. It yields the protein CASHSQGNQETQYF.

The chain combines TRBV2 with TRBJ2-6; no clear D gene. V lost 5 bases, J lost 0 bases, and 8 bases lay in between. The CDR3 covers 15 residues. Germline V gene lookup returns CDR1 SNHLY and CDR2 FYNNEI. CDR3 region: CASSYTNSGANVLTF. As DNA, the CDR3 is TGTGCCAGCAGTTACACTAACTCTGGGGCCAACGTCCTGACTTTC.

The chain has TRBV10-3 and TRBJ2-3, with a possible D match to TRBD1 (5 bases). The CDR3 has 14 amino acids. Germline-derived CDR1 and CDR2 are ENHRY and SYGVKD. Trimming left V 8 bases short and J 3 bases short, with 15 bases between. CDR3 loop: CAIGAVRRTDTQYF. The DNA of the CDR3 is TGTGCCATCGGGGCGGTCCGGAGAACAGATACGCAGTATTTT.

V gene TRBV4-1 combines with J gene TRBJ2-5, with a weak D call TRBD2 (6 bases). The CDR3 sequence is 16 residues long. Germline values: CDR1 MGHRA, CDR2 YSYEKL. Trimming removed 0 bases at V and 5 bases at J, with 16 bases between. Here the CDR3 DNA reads TGCGCCAGCAGCCAAGATCTTCCAGGAGGGTGGGAGACCCAGTACTTC. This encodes CASSQDLPGGWETQYF.

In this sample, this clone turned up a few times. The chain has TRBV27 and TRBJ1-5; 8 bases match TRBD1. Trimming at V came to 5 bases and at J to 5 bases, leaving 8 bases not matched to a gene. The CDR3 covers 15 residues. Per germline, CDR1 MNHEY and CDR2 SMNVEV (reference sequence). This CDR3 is CASSGGTGFYQPQHF. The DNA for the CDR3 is TGTGCCAGCAGTGGCGGGACAGGTTTTTATCAGCCCCAGCATTTT.

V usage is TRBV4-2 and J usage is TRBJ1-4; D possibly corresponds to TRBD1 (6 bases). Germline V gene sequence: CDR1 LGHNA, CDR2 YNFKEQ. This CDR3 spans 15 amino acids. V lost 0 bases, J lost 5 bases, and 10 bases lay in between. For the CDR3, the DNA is TGTGCCAGCAGCCAAGAAACAGGGCAAAATGAAAAACTGTTTTTT. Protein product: CASSQETGQNEKLFF.

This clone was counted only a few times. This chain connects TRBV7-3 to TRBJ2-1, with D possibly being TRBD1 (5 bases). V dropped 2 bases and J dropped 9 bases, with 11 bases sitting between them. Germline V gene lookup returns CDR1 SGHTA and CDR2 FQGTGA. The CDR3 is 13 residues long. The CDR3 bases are TGTGCCAGCAGCTTAGACAGCCTCTCTGAGCAGTTCTTC. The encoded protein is CASSLDSLSEQFF.

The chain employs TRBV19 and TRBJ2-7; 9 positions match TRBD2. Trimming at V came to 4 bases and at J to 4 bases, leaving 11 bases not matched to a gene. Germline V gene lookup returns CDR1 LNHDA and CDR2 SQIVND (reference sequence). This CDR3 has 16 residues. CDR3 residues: CASSTFGGREIYEQYF. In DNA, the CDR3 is TGTGCCAGTAGTACCTTCGGCGGGAGGGAAATTTACGAGCAGTACTTC.

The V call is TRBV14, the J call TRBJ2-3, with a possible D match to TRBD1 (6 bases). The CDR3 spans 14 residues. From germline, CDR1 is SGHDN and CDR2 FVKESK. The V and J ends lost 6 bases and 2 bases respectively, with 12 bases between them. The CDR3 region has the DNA TGTGCCAGCAGACTGAGACAGGCCACAGATACGCAGTATTTT. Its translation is CASRLRQATDTQYF.

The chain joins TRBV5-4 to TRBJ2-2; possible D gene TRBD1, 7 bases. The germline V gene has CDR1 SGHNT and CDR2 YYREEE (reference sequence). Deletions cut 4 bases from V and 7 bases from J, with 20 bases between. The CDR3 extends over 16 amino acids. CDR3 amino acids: CASSLRTTGRNGELFF. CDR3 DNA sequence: TGTGCCAGCAGCCTAAGAACGACAGGGAGGAACGGGGAGCTGTTTTTT.

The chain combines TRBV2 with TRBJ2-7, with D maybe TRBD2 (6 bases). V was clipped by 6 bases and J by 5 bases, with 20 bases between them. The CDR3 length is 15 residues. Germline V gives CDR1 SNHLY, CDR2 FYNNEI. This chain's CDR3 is CASSAHQGGRDEQYF. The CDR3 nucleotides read TGTGCCAGCAGCGCGCACCAGGGAGGAAGGGACGAGCAGTACTTC.

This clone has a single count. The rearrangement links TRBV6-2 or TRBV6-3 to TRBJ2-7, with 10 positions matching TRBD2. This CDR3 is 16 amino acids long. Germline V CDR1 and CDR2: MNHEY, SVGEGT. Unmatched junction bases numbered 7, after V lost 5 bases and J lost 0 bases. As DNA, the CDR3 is TGTGCCAGCAGTCCCTTGACTAGCGGGTTCTCCTACGAGCAGTACTTC. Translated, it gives CASSPLTSGFSYEQYF.

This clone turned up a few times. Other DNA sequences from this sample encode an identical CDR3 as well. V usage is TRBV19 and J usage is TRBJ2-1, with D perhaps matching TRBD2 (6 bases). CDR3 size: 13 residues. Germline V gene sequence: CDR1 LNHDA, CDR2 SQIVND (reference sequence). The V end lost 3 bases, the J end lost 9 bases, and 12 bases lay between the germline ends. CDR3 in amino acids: CASSIAGWSEQFF. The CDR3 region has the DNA TGTGCCAGTAGTATCGCGGGGTGGAGTGAGCAGTTCTTC.

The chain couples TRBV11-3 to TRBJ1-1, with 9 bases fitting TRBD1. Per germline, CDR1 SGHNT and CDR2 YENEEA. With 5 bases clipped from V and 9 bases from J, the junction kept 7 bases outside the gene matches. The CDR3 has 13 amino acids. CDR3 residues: CASSQTTGGQAFF. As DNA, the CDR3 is TGTGCCAGCAGCCAGACTACAGGGGGCCAAGCTTTCTTT.

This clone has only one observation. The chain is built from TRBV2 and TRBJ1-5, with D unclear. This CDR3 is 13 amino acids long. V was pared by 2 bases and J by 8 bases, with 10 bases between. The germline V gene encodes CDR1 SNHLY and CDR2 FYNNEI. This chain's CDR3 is CASSESGLKPQHF. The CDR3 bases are TGTGCCAGCAGTGAATCAGGCTTAAAGCCCCAGCATTTT.

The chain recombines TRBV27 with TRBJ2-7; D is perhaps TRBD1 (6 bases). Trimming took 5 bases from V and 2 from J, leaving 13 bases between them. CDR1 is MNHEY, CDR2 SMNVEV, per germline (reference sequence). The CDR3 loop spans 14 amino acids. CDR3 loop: CASSPQDRTYEQYF. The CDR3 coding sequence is TGTGCCAGCAGTCCTCAGGACAGAACCTACGAGCAGTACTTC.

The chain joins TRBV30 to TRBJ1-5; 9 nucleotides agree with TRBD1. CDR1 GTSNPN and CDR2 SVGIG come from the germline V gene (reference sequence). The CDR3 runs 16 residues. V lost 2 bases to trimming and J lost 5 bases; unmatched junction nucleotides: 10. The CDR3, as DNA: TGTGCCTGGAGTCCCAAGGACAGGGGCGGGTATCAGCCCCAGCATTTT. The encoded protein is CAWSPKDRGGYQPQHF.

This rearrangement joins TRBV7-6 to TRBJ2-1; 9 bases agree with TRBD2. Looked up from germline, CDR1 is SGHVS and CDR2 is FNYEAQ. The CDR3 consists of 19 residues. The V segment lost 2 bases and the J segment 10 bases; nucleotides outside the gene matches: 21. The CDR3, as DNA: TGTGCCAGCAGCTTACAAGGACAGATAACAGCGGGAGGATTCTTCGAGCAGTTCTTC. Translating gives CASSLQGQITAGGFFEQFF. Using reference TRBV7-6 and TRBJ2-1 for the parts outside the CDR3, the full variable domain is GAGVSQSPRYKVTKRGQDVALRCDPISGHVSLYWYRQALGQGPEFLTYFNYEAQQDKSGLPNDRFSAERPEGSISTLTIQRTEQRDSAMYRCASSLQGQITAGGFFEQFFGPGTRLTVL.

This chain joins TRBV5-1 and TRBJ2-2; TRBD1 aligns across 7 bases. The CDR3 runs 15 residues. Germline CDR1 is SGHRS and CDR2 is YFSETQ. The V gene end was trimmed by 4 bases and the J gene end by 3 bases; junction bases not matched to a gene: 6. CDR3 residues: CASSIPGTDTGELFF. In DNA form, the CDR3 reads TGCGCCAGCAGCATCCCCGGGACAGACACCGGGGAGCTGTTTTTT.

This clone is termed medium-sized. CDR3 sequence reads: CASNLGAGGYQETQYF. CDR3 in DNA: TGTGCCAGCAACCTAGGAGCCGGGGGGTACCAAGAGACCCAGTACTTC. The chain recombines TRBV7-2 with TRBJ2-5, with TRBD2 matching over 7 bases. Germline V lookup: CDR1 SGHTA, CDR2 FQGNSA. The CDR3 is 16 residues long. The V gene end was trimmed by 7 bases and the J gene end by 0 bases; junction bases not matched to a gene: 11.

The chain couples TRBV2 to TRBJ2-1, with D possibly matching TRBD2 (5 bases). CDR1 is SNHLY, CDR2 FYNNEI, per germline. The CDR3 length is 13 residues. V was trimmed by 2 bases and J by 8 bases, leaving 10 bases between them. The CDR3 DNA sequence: TGTGCCAGCAGTGAACTCTCGGAGGATGAGCAGTTCTTC. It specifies CASSELSEDEQFF.

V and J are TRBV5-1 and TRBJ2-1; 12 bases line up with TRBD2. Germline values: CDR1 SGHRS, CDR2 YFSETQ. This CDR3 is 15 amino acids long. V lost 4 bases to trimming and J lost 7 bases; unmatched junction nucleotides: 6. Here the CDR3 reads CASSPGLAGLNEQFF. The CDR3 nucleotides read TGCGCCAGCAGCCCGGGACTAGCGGGTCTTAATGAGCAGTTCTTC.

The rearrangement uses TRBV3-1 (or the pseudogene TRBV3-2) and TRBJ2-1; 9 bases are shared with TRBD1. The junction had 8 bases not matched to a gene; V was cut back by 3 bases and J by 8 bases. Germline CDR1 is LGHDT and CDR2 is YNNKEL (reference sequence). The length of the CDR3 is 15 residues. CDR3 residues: CASSHPGQGGDEQFF. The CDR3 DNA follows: TGTGCCAGCAGCCACCCGGGACAGGGCGGCGATGAGCAGTTCTTC.